This T cell receptor (beta chain) originates from a study of cytomegalovirus exposure and HLA in healthy donors. Study-wide context: There were 117 million unique TCR beta sequences, drawn from 180 million or so T cells, in an earlier analysis.

V lost 8 bases and J lost 1; bases outside the gene matches: 6. The length of the CDR3 is 15 residues. Findings of the study overall: Later work found that TCR association rates differed between HLA loci; DRB1 had the most and HLA-C the fewest. Among TCR beta chains, those listed as cytomegalovirus-associated numbered around 160.

60 Vbeta and 13 Jbeta primers were used in PCR. Assay used: immunoSEQ multiplex PCR; TCRdb lists only in-frame clones, some missing. The repertoire holds 100,000 to 150,000 clones, with roughly three fifths as singletons. For this clone: Antigen unknown.

The V gene is TRBV23-1, the J gene TRBJ2-1; 9 nucleotides match TRBD1. TRBV23-1 is an ORF, and what it does is uncertain. The source material was PBMCs. The receptor comes from a man aged 18 to 30 in good health and CMV-seronegative. CDR3 protein: CASGQGPYSYNEQFF. In nucleotides, the CDR3 is TGCGCCAGCGGACAGGGGCCCTATTCCTACAATGAGCAGTTCTTC.